The rows below give T cell receptor beta chains drawn from one sample of a study of T cells in Graves' hyperthyroidism and ophthalmopathy. MiXCR, applied by TCRdb to the multiplex PCR reads, yields one record per CDR3 protein. The sample includes about 160,000 distinct CDR3 sequences, approximately 9% seen only once; the top ten take less than 25%. The source material was blood. The receptors derive from a young woman with Graves' hyperthyroidism that later progressed to Graves' ophthalmopathy. The CDR3 runs from the conserved cysteine through the conserved F or W. A D gene is named only where the DNA matches it firmly. Only some rows state a clone size, as once, few, many or a class for expanded clones.

D gene	V gene	clone size	J gene	CDR3 DNA	CDR3 protein
NA	TRBV9	many	TRBJ1-1	TGTGCCAGCAGCGTAGAGGGAAGCTGGGACACTGAAGCTTTCTTT	CASSVEGSWDTEAFF
NA	TRBV5-8	few	TRBJ1-3	TGTGCCAGCAGCTTGGTAACAGGGACGGACACCATATATTTT	CASSLVTGTDTIYF
TRBD1	TRBV19	many	TRBJ1-1	TGTGCCAGTAGGCGGGACAGGAGCGCCACTGAAGCTTTCTTT	CASRRDRSATEAFF
TRBD1	TRBV11-2	many	TRBJ2-1	TGTGCCAGCAGCTTAGGAGGGGGCACCCACAATGAGCAGTTCTTC	CASSLGGGTHNEQFF
NA	TRBV28	NA	TRBJ1-4	TGTGCCAGCAGTTTTGATAGATTAAATGAAAAACTGTTTTTT	CASSFDRLNEKLFF
NA	TRBV7-8	many	TRBJ1-3	TGTGCCAGCAGCTTAGGTTGGGAGTTGGTAAACACCATATATTTT	CASSLGWELVNTIYF
NA	TRBV13	many	TRBJ1-1	TGTGCCAGCAGCTTTACGAACACTGAAGCTTTCTTT	CASSFTNTEAFF
NA	TRBV5-1	few	TRBJ1-1	TGCGCCAGCAGCTTCTGGAGGGCGGGGGACACTGAAGCTTTCTTT	CASSFWRAGDTEAFF
TRBD1	TRBV5-1	many	TRBJ1-6	TGCGCCAGCAGCGGAACTGGACAGGGACCCTCACCCCTCCACTTT	CASSGTGQGPSPLHF
NA	TRBV20-1	many	TRBJ2-1	TGCAGTGCTAGCCAGGAGGAGGAATTACACTACAATGAGCAGTTCTTC	CSASQEEELHYNEQFF